This entry concerns a single TCR beta chain. TCRdb redid the calling of the PCR reads with MiXCR, one entry per CDR3 protein. The profile covers under 20,000 distinct CDR3 sequences, with roughly 36% appearing a single time and roughly a fifth taken by the ten largest. This record belongs to a study of tumor-infiltrating lymphocytes in oesophageal squamous cell carcinoma. The CDR3 contains 14 residues. Between the trimmed V and J ends, which lost 5 bases and 6 bases, there was a span of 17 bases. Germline V lookup: CDR1 SEHNR, CDR2 FQNEAQ (reference sequence). Sequences were obtained from esophageal tumor tissue. This chain uses TRBV7-9 with TRBJ2-7, with D perhaps matching TRBD1 (6 bases). This receptor was identified in a male donor with esophageal squamous cell carcinoma. As DNA, the CDR3 is TGTGCCAGCAGCCACCGGGACACCCTCGCCGAGCAGTACTTC. Protein: CASSHRDTLAEQYF. The full variable domain, rest sourced from reference TRBV7-9 and TRBJ2-7, is DTGVSQNPRHKITKRGQNVTFRCDPISEHNRLYWYRQTLGQGPEFLTYFQNEAQLEKSRLLSDRFSAERPKGSFSTLEIQRTEQGDSAMYLCASSHRDTLAEQYFGPGTRLTVT.